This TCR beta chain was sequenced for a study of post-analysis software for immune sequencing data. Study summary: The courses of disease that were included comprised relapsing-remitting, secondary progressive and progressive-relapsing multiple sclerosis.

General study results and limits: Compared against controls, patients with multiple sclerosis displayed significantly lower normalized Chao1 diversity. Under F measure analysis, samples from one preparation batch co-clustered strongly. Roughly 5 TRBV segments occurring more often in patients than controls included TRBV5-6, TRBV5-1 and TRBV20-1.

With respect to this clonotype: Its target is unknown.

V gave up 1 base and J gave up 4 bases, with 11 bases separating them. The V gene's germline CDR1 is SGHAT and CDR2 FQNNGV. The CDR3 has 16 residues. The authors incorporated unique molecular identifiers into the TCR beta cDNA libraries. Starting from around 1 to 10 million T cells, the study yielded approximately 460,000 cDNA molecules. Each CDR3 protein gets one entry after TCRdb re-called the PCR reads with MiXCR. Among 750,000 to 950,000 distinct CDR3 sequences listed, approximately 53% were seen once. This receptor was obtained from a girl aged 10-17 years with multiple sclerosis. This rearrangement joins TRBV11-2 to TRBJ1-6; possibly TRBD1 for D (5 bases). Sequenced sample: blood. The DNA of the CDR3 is TGTGCCAGCAGCTTAGTAAACAGGCCGTATAATTCACCCCTCCACTTT. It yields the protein CASSLVNRPYNSPLHF.